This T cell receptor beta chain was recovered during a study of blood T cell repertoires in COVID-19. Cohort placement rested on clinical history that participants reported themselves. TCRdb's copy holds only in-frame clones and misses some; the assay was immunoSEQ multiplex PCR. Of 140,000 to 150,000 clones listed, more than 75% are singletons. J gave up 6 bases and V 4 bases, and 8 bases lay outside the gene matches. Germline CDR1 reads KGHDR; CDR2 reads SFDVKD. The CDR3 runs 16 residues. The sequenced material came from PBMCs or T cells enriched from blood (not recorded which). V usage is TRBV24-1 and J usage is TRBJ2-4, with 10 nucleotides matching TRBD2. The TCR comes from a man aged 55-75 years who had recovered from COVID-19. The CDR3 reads CATSDPRQREGNIQYF. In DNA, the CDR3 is TGTGCCACCAGTGACCCCCGCCAGCGGGAGGGAAACATTCAGTACTTC.